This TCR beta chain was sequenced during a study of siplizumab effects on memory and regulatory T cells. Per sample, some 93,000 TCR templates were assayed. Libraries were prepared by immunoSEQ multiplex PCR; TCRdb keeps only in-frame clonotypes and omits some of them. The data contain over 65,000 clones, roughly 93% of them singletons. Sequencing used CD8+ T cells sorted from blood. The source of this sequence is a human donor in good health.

CDR3 in amino acids: CASSVVTETEAFF. The CDR3 DNA is TGTGCCAGCAGCGTAGTAACAGAGACTGAAGCTTTCTTT. The chain is built from TRBV9 and TRBJ1-1; D call uncertain. The V end was cut by 0 bases, the J end by 5 bases, with 8 bases between. This CDR3 has 13 residues. The V gene's germline CDR1 is SGDLS and CDR2 YYNGEE.